This T cell receptor (beta chain) was documented in a study of blood T cell repertoires in COVID-19. Background on the study: There were acute and convalescent COVID-19 samples, and they came from the United States, Italy and Spain. Sample material is recorded as cDNA or gDNA derived from T cells, B-cell-depleted T cells, or PBMCs.

From germline, CDR1 is MNHEY and CDR2 SMNVEV (reference sequence). V was cut by 3 bases and J by 0 bases, with 12 bases left in between. The length of the CDR3 is 15 residues. Original processing methods: Scientists estimated how many nucleated cells there were by amplifying reference gene primers. Data came from immunoSEQ multiplex PCR; TCRdb stores just in-frame clones and leaves some out. The V and J calls and the clone size are those of that table, but D and trimming were determined from the DNA. The table has roughly 140,000 clones, 70% to 90% seen once. Sequenced sample: peripheral blood. The TCR was taken from a man between 60 and 70 years old with active or convalescent COVID-19. The chain combines TRBV27 with TRBJ2-7; tentatively, D is TRBD2 (5 bases). The CDR3 sequence: CASSFIATGSYEQYF. Here the CDR3 DNA reads TGTGCCAGCAGTTTTATAGCGACCGGCTCCTACGAGCAGTACTTC.